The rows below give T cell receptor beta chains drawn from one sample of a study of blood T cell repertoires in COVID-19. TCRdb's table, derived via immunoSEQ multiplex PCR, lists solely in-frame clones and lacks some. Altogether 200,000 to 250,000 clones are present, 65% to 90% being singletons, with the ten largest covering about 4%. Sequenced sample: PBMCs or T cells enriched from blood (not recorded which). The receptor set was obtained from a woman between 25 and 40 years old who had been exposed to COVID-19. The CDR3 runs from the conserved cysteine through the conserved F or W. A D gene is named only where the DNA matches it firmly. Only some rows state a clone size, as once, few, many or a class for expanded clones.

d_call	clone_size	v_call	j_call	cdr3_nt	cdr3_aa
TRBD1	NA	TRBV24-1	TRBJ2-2	TGTGCCACCAGTGATCTCCGGGACAGGACCACCGGGGAGCTGTTTTTT	CATSDLRDRTTGELFF
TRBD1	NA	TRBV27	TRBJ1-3	TGTGCCAGCAAGCGACAGGGAAGGGGGGAGACTGGAAACACCATATATTTT	CASKRQGRGETGNTIYF
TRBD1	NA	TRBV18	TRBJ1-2	TGTGCCAGCTCACCACGGACAGGGAGCTATGGCTACACCTTC	CASSPRTGSYGYTF
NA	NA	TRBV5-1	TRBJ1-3	TGCGCCAGCAGCCATAACCAGGGGTCTGGAAACACCATATATTTT	CASSHNQGSGNTIYF
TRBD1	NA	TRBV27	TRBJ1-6	TGTGCCAGCAGTTTAACACCCGACAGGGGCTGGTCACCCCTCCACTTT	CASSLTPDRGWSPLHF
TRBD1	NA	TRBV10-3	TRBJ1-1	TGTGCCATCAGTGTTGGGACAGGGAAAGCTGAAGCTTTCTTT	CAISVGTGKAEAFF
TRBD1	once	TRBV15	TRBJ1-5	TGTGCCACCAGCGGGCCGGGACAGGGGAATCAGCCCCAGCATTTT	CATSGPGQGNQPQHF
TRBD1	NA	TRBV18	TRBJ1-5	TGTGCCAGCTCACCGGGGACAGGGGAAGGTCAGCCCCAGCATTTT	CASSPGTGEGQPQHF
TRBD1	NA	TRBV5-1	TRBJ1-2	TGCGCCAGCAGCGTCGGACAGGGGGCGATCTATGGCTACACCTTC	CASSVGQGAIYGYTF
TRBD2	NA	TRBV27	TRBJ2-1	TGTGCCAGCAGTTTTAGCGCGGGGGGCTCCTACAATGAGCAGTTCTTC	CASSFSAGGSYNEQFF
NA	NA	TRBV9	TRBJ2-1	TGTGCCAGCAGCTATCGAAACAGTAGATCCTACAATGAGCAGTTCTTC	CASSYRNSRSYNEQFF
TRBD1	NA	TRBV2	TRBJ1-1	TGTGCCAGCAGCGGGACAGGCTTTCTGAACACTGAAGCTTTCTTT	CASSGTGFLNTEAFF
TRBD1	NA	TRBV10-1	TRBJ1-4	TGCGCCAGCAGTGAGTCGGGACAGGGGGATGAAAAACTGTTTTTT	CASSESGQGDEKLFF
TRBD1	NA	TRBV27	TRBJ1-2	TGTGCCAGCAGTATAACCGGGACAGCCCACAACTATGGCTACACCTTC	CASSITGTAHNYGYTF
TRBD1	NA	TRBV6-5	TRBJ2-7	TGTGCCAGCAGTTACGGGACAGGGGGCTACGAGCAGTACTTC	CASSYGTGGYEQYF
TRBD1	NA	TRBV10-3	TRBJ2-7	TGTGCCATCAGTGGGACAGGCTTACCCTACGAGCAGTACTTC	CAISGTGLPYEQYF
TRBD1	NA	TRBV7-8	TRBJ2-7	TGTGCCAGCAGCTTAGGTACAGGGGGCTCCTACGAGCAGTACTTC	CASSLGTGGSYEQYF
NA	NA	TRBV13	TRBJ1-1	TGTGCCAGCAGCTCCCCAGGGATTGGCACTGAAGCTTTCTTT	CASSSPGIGTEAFF
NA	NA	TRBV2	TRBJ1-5	TGTGCCAGCAGTGCAGGGGCCAATCAGCCCCAGCATTTT	CASSAGANQPQHF
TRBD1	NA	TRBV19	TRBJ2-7	TGTGCCAGTAGCCTGATGGGACAGCGGTCGGACGAGCAGTACTTC	CASSLMGQRSDEQYF
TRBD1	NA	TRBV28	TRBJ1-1	TGTGCCAGCAGTCCGGCCCGAGGGGGCAGGCGAATGAACACTGAAGCTTTCTTT	CASSPARGGRRMNTEAFF
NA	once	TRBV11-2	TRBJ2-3	TGTGCCAGCAGCTTAATGAGGGGCACAGATACGCAGTATTTT	CASSLMRGTDTQYF
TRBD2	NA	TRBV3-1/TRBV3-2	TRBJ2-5	TGTGCCAGCAGCAGGGGACTAGCGGGGGGTCTTTTGTACCAAGAGACCCAGTACTTC	CASSRGLAGGLLYQETQYF
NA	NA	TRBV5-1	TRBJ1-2	TGCGCCAGCAGCTCGGGGGTTCTAATTAACTATGGCTACACCTTC	CASSSGVLINYGYTF
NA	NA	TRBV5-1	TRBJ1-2	TGCGCCAGCACTTTGACAGGAACCACTAACTATGGCTACACCTTC	CASTLTGTTNYGYTF
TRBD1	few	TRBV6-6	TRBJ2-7	TGTGCCAGCAGTCCGGGTCTTGGACAGGGCTCCTACGAGCAGTACTTC	CASSPGLGQGSYEQYF
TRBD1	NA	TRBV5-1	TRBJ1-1	TGCGCCAGCAGCTTACAGGGGGCGCAAACTGAAGCTTTCTTT	CASSLQGAQTEAFF
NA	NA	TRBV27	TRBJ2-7	TGTGCCAGCAGTTTATCGGTCGAGGCACGTTACGAGCAGTACTTC	CASSLSVEARYEQYF
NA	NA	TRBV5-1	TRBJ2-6	TGCGCCAGCAGCCAGGTACCGAATTTGTCTGGGGCCAACGTCCTGACTTTC	CASSQVPNLSGANVLTF